This T cell receptor beta chain was sequenced for a study of shared clonotypes between healthy human individuals. Findings of the study overall: Clonotype sharing among donors likely depends on sequencing depth.

V lost 3 bases and J lost 11, with 17 bases in between. This CDR3 spans 14 amino acids. Germline V gene data show CDR1 as SGHTA and CDR2 as FQGNSA. Notes on this clone: Its matching antigen is unknown.

Several immunoSEQ plates held equal portions of the genomic DNA taken from each subset. It was 250 to 350 ng DNA, about 30,000 T cell genomes, that went into each replicate PCR of unsorted PBMC. In the authors' methods: ImmunoSEQ sequences covered only the junction and lacked quality scores; filtering therefore differed. Generated by immunoSEQ multiplex PCR, the TCRdb table keeps only in-frame clones and is missing some. V and J calls and clone size come straight from that table; D and trimming were deduced from the DNA. This sample has roughly 490,000 clones, with approximately 79% found just once.

The origin of this receptor is a woman aged 40 to 49 in good health. Some clones in this sample may be carry-over from other donors' samples. The source material was PBMCs. The chain recombines TRBV7-2 with TRBJ2-1, with D possibly matching TRBD2 (6 bases). CDR3 region: CASSFSGVGGKQFF. CDR3 in DNA: TGTGCCAGCAGCTTTTCGGGAGTGGGAGGTAAGCAGTTCTTC.